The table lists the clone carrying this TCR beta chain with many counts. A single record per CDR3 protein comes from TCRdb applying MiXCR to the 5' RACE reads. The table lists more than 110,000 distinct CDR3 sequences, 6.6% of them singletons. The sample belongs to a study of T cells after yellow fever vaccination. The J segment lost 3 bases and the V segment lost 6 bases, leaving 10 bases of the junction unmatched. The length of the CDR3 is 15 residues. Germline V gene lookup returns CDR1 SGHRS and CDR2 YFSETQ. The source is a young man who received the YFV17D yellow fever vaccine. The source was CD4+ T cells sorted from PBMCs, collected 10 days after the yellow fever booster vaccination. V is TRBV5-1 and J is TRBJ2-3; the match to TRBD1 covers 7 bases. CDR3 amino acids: CASTLLQGPTDTQYF. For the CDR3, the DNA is TGCGCCAGCACCCTTCTACAGGGGCCAACAGATACGCAGTATTTT.